A single sample gave rise to the 8 T cell receptor beta chains below, sequenced in a study of blood T cell repertoires in COVID-19. Generated by immunoSEQ multiplex PCR, the TCRdb table keeps only in-frame clones and is missing some. The table records about 280,000 clones, around 90% of them present only once. The sequenced sample was peripheral blood. These receptors were obtained from a man younger than 35 with active or convalescent COVID-19.

This clone was seen a handful of times. J is TRBJ2-7 and V is TRBV3-1 (or the pseudogene TRBV3-2), with D tentatively TRBD1 (5 bases). This CDR3 has 16 residues. V lost 0 bases and J 0 bases, leaving 12 bases between the germline ends. Per germline, CDR1 LGHDT and CDR2 YNNKEL (reference sequence). CDR3 bases: TGTGCCAGCAGCCAAGAGAGGTGGGGCCTCTCCTACGAGCAGTACTTC. Translation: CASSQERWGLSYEQYF.

The rearrangement links TRBV9 to TRBJ1-2; 7 nucleotides line up with TRBD1. V lost 3 bases and J lost 8; bases outside the gene matches: 10. The CDR3 sequence is 14 residues long. CDR1 and CDR2 from the germline V gene are SGDLS and YYNGEE. The CDR3 loop is CASSGIGTANGYTF. The CDR3, as DNA: TGTGCCAGCAGCGGGATCGGGACAGCCAACGGCTACACCTTC. Full variable domain (outside the CDR3, taken from reference TRBV9 and TRBJ1-2): DSGVTQTPKHLITATGQRVTLRCSPRSGDLSVYWYQQSLDQGLQFLIQYYNGEERAKGNILERFSAQQFPDLHSELNLSSLELGDSALYFCASSGIGTANGYTFGSGTRLTVV.

V is TRBV10-3 and J is TRBJ2-2; 10 bases agree with TRBD2. Germline-derived CDR1 and CDR2 are ENHRY and SYGVKD. V trimming: 5 bases; J trimming: 1 base; junction bases outside the gene matches: 4. The CDR3 length is 16 residues. This CDR3 is CAISSRTSGNTGELFF. The CDR3 nucleotides are TGTGCCATCAGTTCCCGGACTAGCGGGAACACCGGGGAGCTGTTTTTT.

The rearrangement links TRBV9 to TRBJ1-5, with 9 bases matching TRBD1. The ends lost 3 bases at V and 5 bases at J; junction bases unmatched: 6. There are 15 residues in the CDR3. Germline-derived CDR1 and CDR2 are SGDLS and YYNGEE. CDR3 bases: TGTGCCAGCAGCGGGCTACAGGGGGCGGATCAGCCCCAGCATTTT. Translation: CASSGLQGADQPQHF.

The CDR3 loop is CASSLQENLLHF. The CDR3 coding sequence is TGTGCCAGTAGCCTACAGGAGAACCTTCTCCACTTT. V usage is TRBV19 and J usage is TRBJ1-6; maybe TRBD1 (5 bases). V lost 6 bases and J 16 bases, leaving 16 bases between the germline ends. The CDR3 contains 12 residues. Germline V gives CDR1 LNHDA, CDR2 SQIVND (reference sequence).

The rearrangement joins TRBV10-3 to TRBJ2-3, with a tentative D call TRBD1 (6 bases). The CDR3 runs 16 residues. V was pared by 4 bases and J by 0 bases, with 14 bases between. The V gene's germline CDR1 is ENHRY and CDR2 SYGVKD. The CDR3 sequence is CAISGTRDISTDTQYF. The CDR3 nucleotides read TGTGCCATCAGTGGGACCAGGGACATCAGCACAGATACGCAGTATTTT.

The V gene is TRBV5-4, the J gene TRBJ2-2; D is perhaps TRBD2 (6 bases). CDR1 and CDR2 from the germline V gene are SGHNT and YYREEE (reference sequence). Trimming removed 0 bases from V and 5 bases from J, with 11 bases in between. The CDR3 is 15 amino acids. As DNA, the CDR3 is TGTGCCAGCAGCTTGGCGGGGGTGAATACCGGGGAGCTGTTTTTT. This sequence encodes CASSLAGVNTGELFF.

The chain is built from TRBV12-3 or TRBV12-4 and TRBJ1-1; TRBD1 matches 7 bases. The CDR3 runs 11 residues. J was trimmed by 8 bases and V by 10 bases; bases with no gene match: 7. CDR3 coding DNA: TGTGCCACGGGCCCGGGACAGGAAGCTTTCTTT. It encodes CATGPGQEAFF.